A selection of T cell receptor beta chains follows, all from one sample in a study of PD-L1 blockade in urothelial cancer. The table came from immunoSEQ multiplex PCR; TCRdb's copy has only in-frame clones and leaves some out. The repertoire consists of around 100,000 clones, with around 85% occurring once and the leading ten covering about 2.4%. This specimen consisted of PBMCs, obtained around atezolizumab (anti-PD-L1) treatment. The source of these receptors is a man aged 45 to 65 with urothelial cancer. Each CDR3 is given with its conserved first and last residue. A D gene is named only where the DNA matches it firmly. The size of a clone is reported for some rows only, either as once, few or many, or as a class for expanded clones.

j_call clone_size d_call v_call cdr3_nt cdr3_aa
TRBJ2-7 - - TRBV6-8 TGTGCCCCCGGCGAGCAGTACTTC CAPGEQYF
TRBJ2-7 - TRBD2 TRBV9 TGTGCCAGCAGCGTAGGGGGACTAGCGGGTTCCTACGAGCAGTACTTC CASSVGGLAGSYEQYF
TRBJ1-4 - TRBD1 TRBV7-9 TGTGCCAGCAGCTCGACAGGGGGCGATGAAAAACTGTTTTTT CASSSTGGDEKLFF
TRBJ1-3 - - TRBV19 TGTGCCAGTAGTACGGCAGGGGTCTTACCTGGAAACACCATATATTTT CASSTAGVLPGNTIYF
TRBJ1-4 - TRBD1 TRBV7-9 TGTGCCAGCAGCAAACAGGGGGGGTTGAATGAAAAACTGTTTTTT CASSKQGGLNEKLFF
TRBJ1-4 - TRBD1 TRBV5-1 TGCGCCAGCAGCCCGACAGGGGGCTTTGAAAAACTGTTTTTT CASSPTGGFEKLFF
TRBJ2-7 - TRBD1 TRBV2 TGTGCCAGCATCCGGGACAGTAGCTCCTACGAGCAGTACTTC CASIRDSSSYEQYF
TRBJ2-7 - TRBD2 TRBV10-3 TGTGCCATCAGTGGGGGACTAGCGGGGACCCCCTACGAGCAGTACTTC CAISGGLAGTPYEQYF
TRBJ2-1 - - TRBV28 TGTGCCAGCACCCCGATGGGCTACAGCTCCTACAATGAGCAGTTCTTC CASTPMGYSSYNEQFF
TRBJ1-3 many - TRBV7-7 TGTGCTAGCAGCGTCTGTTTCGGGAACACCATATATTTT CASSVCFGNTIYF
TRBJ2-6 - TRBD1 TRBV30 TGTGCCTGGATGAGGGACAGGGGCTTAGGGGCCAACGTCCTGACTTTC CAWMRDRGLGANVLTF
TRBJ2-7 - TRBD1 TRBV28 TGTGCCAGCAGTTCGAGGACAGGGTCGGGCGAGCAGTACTTC CASSSRTGSGEQYF
TRBJ1-5 - - TRBV7-2 TGTGCCAGCAGCTTAGGATCTCTCGGGAATCAGCCCCAGCATTTT CASSLGSLGNQPQHF
TRBJ1-4 - - TRBV30 TGTGCCTGGAACCCGGACGGACTTCCAAAACTGTTTTTT CAWNPDGLPKLFF